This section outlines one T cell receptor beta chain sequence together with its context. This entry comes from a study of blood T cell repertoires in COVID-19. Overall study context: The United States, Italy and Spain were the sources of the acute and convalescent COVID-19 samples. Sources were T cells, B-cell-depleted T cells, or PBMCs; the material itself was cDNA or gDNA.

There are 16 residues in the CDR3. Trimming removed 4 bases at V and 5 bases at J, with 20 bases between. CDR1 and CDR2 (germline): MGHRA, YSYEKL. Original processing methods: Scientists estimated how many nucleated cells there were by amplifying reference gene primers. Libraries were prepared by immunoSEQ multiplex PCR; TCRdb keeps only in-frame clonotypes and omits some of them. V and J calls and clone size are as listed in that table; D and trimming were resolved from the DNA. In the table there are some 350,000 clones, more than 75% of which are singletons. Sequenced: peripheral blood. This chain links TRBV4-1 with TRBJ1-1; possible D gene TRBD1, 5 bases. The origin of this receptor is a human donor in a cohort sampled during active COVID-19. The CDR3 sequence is CASSPRGTPEGTEAFF. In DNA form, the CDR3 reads TGCGCCAGCAGCCCACGGGGGACCCCAGAGGGAACTGAAGCTTTCTTT.